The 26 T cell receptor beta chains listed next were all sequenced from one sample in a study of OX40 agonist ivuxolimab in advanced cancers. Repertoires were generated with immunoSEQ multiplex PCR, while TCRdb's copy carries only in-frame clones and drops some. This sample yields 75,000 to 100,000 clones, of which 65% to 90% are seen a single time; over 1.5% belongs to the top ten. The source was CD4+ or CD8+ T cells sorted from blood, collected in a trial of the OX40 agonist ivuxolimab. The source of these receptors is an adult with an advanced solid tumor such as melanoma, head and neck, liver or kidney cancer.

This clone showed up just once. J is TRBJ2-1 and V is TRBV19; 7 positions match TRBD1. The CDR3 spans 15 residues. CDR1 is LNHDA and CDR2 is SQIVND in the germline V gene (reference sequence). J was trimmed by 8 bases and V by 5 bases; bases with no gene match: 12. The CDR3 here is CASSGLAGGRDEQFF. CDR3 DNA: TGTGCCAGTAGTGGGTTGGCAGGGGGAAGGGATGAGCAGTTCTTC.

The CDR3 nucleotides are TGTGCCAGTTCGGGACAACCTCACACCGGGGAGCTGTTTTTT. Protein sequence: CASSGQPHTGELFF. The gene calls are TRBV7-3 and TRBJ2-2; possibly TRBD1 for D (6 bases). The CDR3 length is 14 residues. CDR1 and CDR2 (germline): SGHTA, FQGTGA. Trimming removed 9 bases from V and 3 bases from J, with 14 bases in between.

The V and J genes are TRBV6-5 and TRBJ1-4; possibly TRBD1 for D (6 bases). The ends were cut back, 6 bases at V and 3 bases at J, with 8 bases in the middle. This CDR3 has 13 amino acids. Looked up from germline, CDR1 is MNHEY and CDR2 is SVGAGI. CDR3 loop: CASSGQSNEKLFF. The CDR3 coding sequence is TGTGCCAGCAGCGGACAGTCTAATGAAAAACTGTTTTTT.

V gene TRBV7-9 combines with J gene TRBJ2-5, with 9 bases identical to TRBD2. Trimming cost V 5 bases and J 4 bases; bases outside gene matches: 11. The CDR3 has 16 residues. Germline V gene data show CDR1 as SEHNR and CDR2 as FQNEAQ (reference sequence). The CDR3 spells CASSPDELAGGETQYF. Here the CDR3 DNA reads TGTGCCAGCAGCCCAGATGAACTAGCGGGCGGAGAGACCCAGTACTTC.

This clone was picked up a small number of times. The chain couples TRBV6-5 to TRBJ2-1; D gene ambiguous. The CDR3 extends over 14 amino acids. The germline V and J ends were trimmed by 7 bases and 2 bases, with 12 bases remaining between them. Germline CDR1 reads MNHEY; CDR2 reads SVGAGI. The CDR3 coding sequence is TGTGCCAGCAAGAACAGTGCTACCTACAATGAGCAGTTCTTC. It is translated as CASKNSATYNEQFF.

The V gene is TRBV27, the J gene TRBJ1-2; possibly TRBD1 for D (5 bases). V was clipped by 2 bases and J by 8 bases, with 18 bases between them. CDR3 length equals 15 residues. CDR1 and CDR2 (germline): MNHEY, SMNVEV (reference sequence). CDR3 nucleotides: TGTGCCAGCAGTTTACGTCTGGGGCAGGGAGGAGGCTACACCTTC. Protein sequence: CASSLRLGQGGGYTF.

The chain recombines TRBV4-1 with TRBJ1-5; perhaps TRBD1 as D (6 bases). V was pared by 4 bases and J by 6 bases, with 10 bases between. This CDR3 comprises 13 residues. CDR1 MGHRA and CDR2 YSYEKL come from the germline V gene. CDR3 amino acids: CASSLRGGQPQHF. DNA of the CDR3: TGCGCCAGCAGCCTCAGGGGAGGTCAGCCCCAGCATTTT.

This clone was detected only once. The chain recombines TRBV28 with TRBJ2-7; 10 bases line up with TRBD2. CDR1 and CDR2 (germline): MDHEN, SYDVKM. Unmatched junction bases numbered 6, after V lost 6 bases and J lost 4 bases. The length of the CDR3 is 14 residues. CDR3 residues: CASSSSGSRYEQYF. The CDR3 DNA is TGTGCCAGCAGCTCTAGCGGGAGTCGATACGAGCAGTACTTC.

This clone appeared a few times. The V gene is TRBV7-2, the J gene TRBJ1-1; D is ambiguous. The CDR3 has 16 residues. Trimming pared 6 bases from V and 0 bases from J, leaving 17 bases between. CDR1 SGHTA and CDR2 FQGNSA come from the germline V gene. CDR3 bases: TGTGCCAGCAGGGAACGGGGTCTCACCTTGAACACTGAAGCTTTCTTT. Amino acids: CASRERGLTLNTEAFF.

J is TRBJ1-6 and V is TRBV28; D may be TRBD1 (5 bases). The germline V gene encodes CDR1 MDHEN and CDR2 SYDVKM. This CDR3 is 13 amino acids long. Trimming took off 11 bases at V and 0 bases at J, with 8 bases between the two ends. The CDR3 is CAGTSSYNSPLHF. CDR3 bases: TGTGCCGGGACCAGCTCCTATAATTCACCCCTCCACTTT.

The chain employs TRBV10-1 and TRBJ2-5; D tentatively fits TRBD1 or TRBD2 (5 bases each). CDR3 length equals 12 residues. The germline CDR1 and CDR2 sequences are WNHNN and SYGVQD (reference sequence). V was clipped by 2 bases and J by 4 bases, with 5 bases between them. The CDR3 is CASSEGGETQYF. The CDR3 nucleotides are TGCGCCAGCAGTGAGGGGGGAGAGACCCAGTACTTC.

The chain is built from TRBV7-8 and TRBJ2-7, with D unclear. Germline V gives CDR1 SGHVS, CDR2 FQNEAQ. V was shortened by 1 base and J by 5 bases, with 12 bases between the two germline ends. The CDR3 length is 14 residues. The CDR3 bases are TGTGCCAGCAGCTTAGGGGGTAGCAACCACGAGCAGTACTTC. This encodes CASSLGGSNHEQYF.

The DNA for the CDR3 is TGTGCCAGCAGGGGGCCTTACAATGAGCAGTTCTTC. The encoded protein is CASRGPYNEQFF. The chain has TRBV6-8 and TRBJ2-1, with D tentatively TRBD1 (5 bases). The V end lost 6 bases, the J end lost 4 bases, and 7 bases lay between the germline ends. Germline V gene data show CDR1 as MNHGY and CDR2 as SAAAGT. The CDR3 runs 12 residues.

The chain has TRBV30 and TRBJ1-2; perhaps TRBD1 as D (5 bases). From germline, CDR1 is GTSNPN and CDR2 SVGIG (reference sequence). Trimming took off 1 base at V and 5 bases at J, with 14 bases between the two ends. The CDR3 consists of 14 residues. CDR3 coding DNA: TGTGCCTGGAGTGACGGGGCGCTAGGGTATGGCTACACCTTC. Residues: CAWSDGALGYGYTF.

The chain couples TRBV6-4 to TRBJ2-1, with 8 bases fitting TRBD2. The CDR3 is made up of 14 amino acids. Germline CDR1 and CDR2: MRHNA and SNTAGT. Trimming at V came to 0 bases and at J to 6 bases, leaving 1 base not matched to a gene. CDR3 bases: TGTGCCAGCAGTGACTCGAGCGGGAGCAATGAGCAGTTCTTC. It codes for CASSDSSGSNEQFF.

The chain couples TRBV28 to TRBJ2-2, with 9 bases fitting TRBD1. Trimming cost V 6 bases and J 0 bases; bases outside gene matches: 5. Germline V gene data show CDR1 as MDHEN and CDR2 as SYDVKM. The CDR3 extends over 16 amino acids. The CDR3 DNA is TGTGCCAGCAGCCAAGACAGGGGGTCGAACACCGGGGAGCTGTTTTTT. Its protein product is CASSQDRGSNTGELFF.

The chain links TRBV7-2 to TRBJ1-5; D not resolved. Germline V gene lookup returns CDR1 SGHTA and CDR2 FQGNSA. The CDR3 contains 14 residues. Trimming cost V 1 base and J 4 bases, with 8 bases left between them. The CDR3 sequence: CASSLEPGNQPQHF. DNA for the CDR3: TGTGCCAGCAGCTTAGAACCCGGGAATCAGCCCCAGCATTTT.

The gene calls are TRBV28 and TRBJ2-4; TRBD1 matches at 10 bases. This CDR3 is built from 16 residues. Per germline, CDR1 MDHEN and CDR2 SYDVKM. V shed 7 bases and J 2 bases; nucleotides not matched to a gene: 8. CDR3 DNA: TGTGCCAGCACCCTGACAGGGGGCGCCCCCAAAAACATTCAGTACTTC. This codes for CASTLTGGAPKNIQYF.

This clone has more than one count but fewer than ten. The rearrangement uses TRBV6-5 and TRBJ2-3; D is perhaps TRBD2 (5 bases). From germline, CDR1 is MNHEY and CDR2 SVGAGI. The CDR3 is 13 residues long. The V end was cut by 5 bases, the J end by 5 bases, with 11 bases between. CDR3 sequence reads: CASSKTGRDTQYF. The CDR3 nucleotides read TGTGCCAGCAGTAAGACGGGGAGAGATACGCAGTATTTT.

CDR3 in amino acids: CASSRNADTQYF. The CDR3, as DNA: TGTGCCAGCAGCCGAAATGCAGATACGCAGTATTTT. The chain employs TRBV2 and TRBJ2-3; D is unclear. This CDR3 is 12 amino acids long. In germline, CDR1 is SNHLY, CDR2 FYNNEI. With 6 bases removed from V and 4 bases from J, the gap between germline ends came to 8 bases.

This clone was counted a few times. The CDR3 is CASSPNSALASTGELFF. The CDR3 DNA reads as TGTGCCAGCTCACCAAATAGCGCACTCGCTTCCACCGGGGAGCTGTTTTTT. The rearrangement joins TRBV18 to TRBJ2-2; TRBD2 is a possible D gene (5 bases). V shed 2 bases and J shed 4 bases, with 17 bases lying between them. CDR1 is KGHSH and CDR2 is LQKENI in the germline V gene. This CDR3 spans 17 amino acids.

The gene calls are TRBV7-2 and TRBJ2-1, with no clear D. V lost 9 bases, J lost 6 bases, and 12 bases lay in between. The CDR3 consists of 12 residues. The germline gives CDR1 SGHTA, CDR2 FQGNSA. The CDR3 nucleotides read TGTGCCAGTAGTGGTCACCGCAATGAGCAGTTCTTC. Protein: CASSGHRNEQFF.

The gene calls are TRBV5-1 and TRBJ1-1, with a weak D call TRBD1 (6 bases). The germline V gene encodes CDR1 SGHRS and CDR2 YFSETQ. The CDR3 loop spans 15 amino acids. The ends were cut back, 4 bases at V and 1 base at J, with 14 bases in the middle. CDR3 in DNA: TGCGCCAGCAGCCGTTTGAGGGGGGCGAACACTGAAGCTTTCTTT. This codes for CASSRLRGANTEAFF.

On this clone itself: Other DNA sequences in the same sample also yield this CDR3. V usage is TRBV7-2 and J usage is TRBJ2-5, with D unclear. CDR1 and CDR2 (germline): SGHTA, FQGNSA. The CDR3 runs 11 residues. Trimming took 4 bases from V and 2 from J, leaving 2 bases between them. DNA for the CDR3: TGTGCCAGCAGCTCACAAGAGACCCAGTACTTC. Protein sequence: CASSSQETQYF. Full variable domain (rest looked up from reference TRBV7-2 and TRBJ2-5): GAGVSQSPSNKVTEKGKDVELRCDPISGHTALYWYRQSLGQGLEFLIYFQGNSAPDKSGLPSDRFSAERTGGSVSTLTIQRTQQEDSAVYLCASSSQETQYFGPGTRLLVL.

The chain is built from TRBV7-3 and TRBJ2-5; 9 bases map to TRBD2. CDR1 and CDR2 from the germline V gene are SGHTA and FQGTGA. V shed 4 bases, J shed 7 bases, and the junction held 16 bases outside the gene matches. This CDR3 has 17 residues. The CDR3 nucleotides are TGTGCCAGCAGCTCCACCTCTGGTGGTAGCGGGGGTGGGACCCAGTACTTC. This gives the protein CASSSTSGGSGGGTQYF.

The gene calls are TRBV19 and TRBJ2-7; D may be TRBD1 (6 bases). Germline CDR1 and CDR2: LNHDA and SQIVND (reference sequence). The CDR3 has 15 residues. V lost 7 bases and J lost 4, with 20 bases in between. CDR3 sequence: CASKGNRVVRYEQYF. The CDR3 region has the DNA TGTGCCAGTAAGGGGAACAGGGTAGTTCGTTACGAGCAGTACTTC. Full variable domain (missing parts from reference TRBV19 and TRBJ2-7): DGGITQSPKYLFRKEGQNVTLSCEQNLNHDAMYWYRQDPGQGLRLIYYSQIVNDFQKGDIAEGYSVSREKKESFPLTVTSAQKNPTAFYLCASKGNRVVRYEQYFGPGTRLTVT.